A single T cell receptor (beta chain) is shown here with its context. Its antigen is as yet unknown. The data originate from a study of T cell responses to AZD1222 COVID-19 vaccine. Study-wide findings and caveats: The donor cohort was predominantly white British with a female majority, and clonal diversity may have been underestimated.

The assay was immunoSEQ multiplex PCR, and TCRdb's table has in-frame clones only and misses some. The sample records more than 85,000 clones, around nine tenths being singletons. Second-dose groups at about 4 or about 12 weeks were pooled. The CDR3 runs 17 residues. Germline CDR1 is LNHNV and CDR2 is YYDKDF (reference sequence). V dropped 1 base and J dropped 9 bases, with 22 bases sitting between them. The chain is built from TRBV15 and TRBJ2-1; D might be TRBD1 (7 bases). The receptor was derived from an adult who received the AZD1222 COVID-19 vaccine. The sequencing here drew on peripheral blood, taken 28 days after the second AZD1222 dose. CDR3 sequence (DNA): TGTGCCACCAGCAGAGGAGGGAGGACAGGCAAATCGGGTGAGCAGTTCTTC. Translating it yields CATSRGGRTGKSGEQFF.